This T cell receptor (beta chain) was identified in a study of blood T cells in healthy people across ages (dated by TCRdb to between 2014 and 2017). Background on the whole study: In model experiments, template switching captured roughly one uniquely barcoded TCR beta cDNA molecule for every two T cells. Age-related changes in TCR beta repertoire diversity were measured in the study by deep sequencing normalized with unique cDNA molecular identifiers. The donors were split into four age groups: young (average 16 years), middle-aged (about 40), aged (approximately 59) and long-lived (roughly 88). Donors of different ages were randomly distributed across sequencing lanes to avoid experimental bias. Using the same blood draw, the study looked at two additional independent replicas of 1 million unique cDNA reads for two donors, one aged 18 to 30 and the other aged 80 or older.

What the study reported, not specific to this receptor: The CMV infection status of donors was not known, potentially confounding age-related changes in expanded clonotypes. The percentage of naive T cells measured by flow cytometry correlated strongly with observed TCR beta diversity. Estimates of total diversity from one million sequenced T cells were regarded as lower bounds and underestimates. Compared with the aged group, the long-lived group had more naive CD4+ T cells, fewer expanded clones and increased TCR diversity, a pattern suggesting age selection. As age increased, observed TCR beta diversity per million T cells dropped in a roughly linear way, and a significant reduction was already evident by age approximately 40. Because profiling used bulk unsorted PBMCs, naive and antigen-experienced compartments could not be compared conclusively.

Systemically healthy Caucasian individuals from Russia, around 38 in total and aged roughly 6 to 100 years, were included as donors. Each donor gave 9.5 to 10 milliliters of peripheral blood, drawn into EDTA-treated Vacutainer tubes. Ficoll-Paque density-gradient centrifugation was used to isolate PBMCs, with at least 6.5 million obtained per sample. Total RNA was extracted from PBMCs with Trizol reagent, with at least 6 micrograms obtained per sample. The percentages of naive CD45RAhigh/CD27high T cells were determined by flow cytometry on a PBMC aliquot from every donor. CDR1 DFQATT and CDR2 SNEGSKA were looked up in the germline V gene (reference sequence). V is cut back by 0 bases and J by 0 bases, with 4 bases in the junction unmatched. Its CDR3 holds 15 amino acids, cysteine through phenylalanine. Only the CDR3 part of the read is kept: 45 bases, read in frame from the first base. The library was built by means of 5' RACE. TCRdb shows the sequencer as Illumina HiSeq 2500. The second PCR ran for about 6 to 12 cycles and used a J-beta primer mix along with a sample-barcoded 5' primer. Each TCR beta cDNA molecule received a unique molecular identifier from a template-switch 5' adaptor carrying 12 random nucleotides. Each sample yielded at least 2.5 million CDR3-containing paired-end reads. All of the RNA was converted into first-strand cDNA using the Mint cDNA synthesis kit, with a TRBC-specific oligonucleotide serving as the primer. Following uracil-DNA glycosylase treatment, a first 18-cycle PCR with universal primers M1SS and BC2_uni_R was performed on all cDNA. As for the authors' bioinformatics: For normalization, 1 million high-quality reads, each with a distinct molecular identifier, were randomly selected from each sample. Reads with shared molecular identifiers were discarded instead of being binned into consensus sequences. MiTCR, set to a Q25 quality threshold and the strictest error-elimination algorithm, was used for CDR3 identification, clonotype clustering and error correction. A nonparametric unseen species model using Euler transformation provided a lower-bound estimate of total TCR beta diversity. TCRdb cleaned the public reads at Q25 with fastp, built clones with MiXCR and kept in-frame beta chains. Each CDR3 protein appears once, grouped with its most common genes and DNA. The V and J calls, along with clone size, are taken from TCRdb and not from the paper's own processing. This sample gives approximately 600,000 distinct CDR3 sequences in total; roughly three fifths of them show up just once. The top ten clones comprise approximately 37% of the sample.

About this clonotype itself: No antigen is known for it. The input lacks base qualities; no much larger clone sits a single base away.

The rearrangement combines TRBV20-1 with TRBJ2-5, and TRBD2 matches 7 of the central bases. The clonotype originates from a man between 60 and 75 years old in good health. Material: blood. CDR3 sequence: CSARDSGGDQETQYF. The sequenced DNA is TGCAGTGCTAGAGACTCGGGGGGTGACCAAGAGACCCAGTACTTC.